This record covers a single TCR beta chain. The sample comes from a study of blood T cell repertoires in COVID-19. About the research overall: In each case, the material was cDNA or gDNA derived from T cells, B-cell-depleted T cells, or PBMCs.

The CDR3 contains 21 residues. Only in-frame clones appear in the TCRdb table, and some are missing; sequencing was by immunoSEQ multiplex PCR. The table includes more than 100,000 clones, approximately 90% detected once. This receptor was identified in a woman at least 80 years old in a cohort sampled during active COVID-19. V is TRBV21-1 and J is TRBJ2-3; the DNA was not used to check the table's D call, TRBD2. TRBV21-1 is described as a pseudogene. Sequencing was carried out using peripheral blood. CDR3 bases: TGTGCCAGCAGCAAAGGCATTAAACCGGGACTAGCGGAGACAAACACAGATACGCAGTATTTT. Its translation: CASSKGIKPGLAETNTDTQYF.